These 17 T cell receptor beta chains share one sample of origin, sequenced in a study of technical replicates of blood from a handful of donors. Sequencing was performed with immunoSEQ multiplex PCR; in TCRdb, only in-frame clones are kept and a portion is missing. Here the sample spans under 90,000 clones, roughly 90% being singletons. Input material: T cells isolated from PBMCs. These receptors came from a human donor in good health.

V and J are TRBV27 and TRBJ2-7, with 9 bases identical to TRBD2. The CDR3 has 14 residues. The junction had 9 bases not matched to a gene; V was cut back by 3 bases and J by 9 bases. Germline CDR1 MNHEY, CDR2 SMNVEV (reference sequence). CDR3 sequence reads: CASSFTSGSLPQYF. In DNA form, the CDR3 reads TGTGCCAGCAGTTTCACTAGCGGGTCCCTGCCGCAGTACTTC.

The chain employs TRBV2 and TRBJ2-1; 11 nucleotides align to TRBD2. The trim removed 7 bases at V and 5 bases at J, leaving 7 bases unmatched. This CDR3 region has 15 residues. Germline values: CDR1 SNHLY, CDR2 FYNNEI. The CDR3 coding sequence is TGTGCCAGCACCGAGACTAGCGGGGACCACAATGAGCAGTTCTTC. Its translation: CASTETSGDHNEQFF.

This chain links TRBV27 with TRBJ2-6; tentative D call: TRBD1 (6 bases). The V end lost 4 bases, the J end lost 12 bases, and 13 bases lay between the germline ends. The CDR3 loop spans 13 amino acids. Germline V lookup: CDR1 MNHEY, CDR2 SMNVEV (reference sequence). The DNA for the CDR3 is TGTGCCAGCAGTTCAGGGACATTGGCCGTCCTGACTTTC. Its translation: CASSSGTLAVLTF.

The rearrangement joins TRBV19 to TRBJ1-2; D is ambiguous. Germline CDR1 reads LNHDA; CDR2 reads SQIVND (reference sequence). This CDR3 is 15 amino acids long. Trimming shortened V by 3 bases and J by 4 bases, and 15 bases separated the two germline ends. The CDR3 DNA follows: TGTGCCAGTAGTATCCGACCGGAGGGCGGCTATGGCTACACCTTC. Its protein product is CASSIRPEGGYGYTF.

The chain carries TRBV19 and TRBJ2-1, with 9 nucleotides matching TRBD2. There are 14 residues in the CDR3. Germline loops: CDR1 LNHDA, CDR2 SQIVND (reference sequence). Germline trimming cut 8 bases from V and 4 bases from J; bases unmatched to any gene: 6. DNA of the CDR3: TGTGCCAGTGGTTGGACTAGCGCATACAATGAGCAGTTCTTC. Protein: CASGWTSAYNEQFF.

The chain has TRBV6-5 and TRBJ2-7; 9 bases match TRBD2. The V and J ends lost 6 bases and 6 bases, in that order; junction bases with no gene match: 9. CDR1 is MNHEY, CDR2 SVGAGI, per germline. This CDR3 has 14 amino acids. CDR3: CASRKKREVPEQYF. In DNA, the CDR3 is TGTGCCAGCAGAAAAAAGCGGGAGGTCCCCGAGCAGTACTTC.

DNA of the CDR3: TGTGCCAGCAGTCTTAGCGGACGTGTCTACGAGCAGTACTTC. Its translation: CASSLSGRVYEQYF. The genes are TRBV6-5 and TRBJ2-7; tentatively, D is TRBD2 (6 bases). This CDR3 contains 14 residues. Germline loops: CDR1 MNHEY, CDR2 SVGAGI. Between the trimmed V and J ends, which lost 5 bases and 3 bases, there was a span of 14 bases.

The rearrangement joins TRBV5-1 to TRBJ2-3; D gene ambiguous. CDR3 size: 15 residues. Trimming pared 1 base from V and 2 bases from J, leaving 11 bases between. Germline CDR1 reads SGHRS; CDR2 reads YFSETQ. The CDR3 spells CASSLRGTNTDTQYF. The CDR3 region has the DNA TGCGCCAGCAGCTTGCGAGGAACTAACACAGATACGCAGTATTTT.

This sequence joins TRBV6-5 and TRBJ2-2; possibly TRBD2 for D (5 bases). There are 13 residues in the CDR3. V gave up 4 bases and J gave up 7 bases, with 10 bases separating them. The germline V gene encodes CDR1 MNHEY and CDR2 SVGAGI. CDR3: CASSWVEGGELFF. The CDR3 DNA reads TGTGCCAGCAGTTGGGTTGAGGGCGGGGAGCTGTTTTTT.

CDR3 sequence reads: CAIRPGLATYEQYF. CDR3 nucleotide sequence: TGTGCCATCAGACCGGGACTAGCCACCTACGAGCAGTACTTC. J is TRBJ2-7 and V is TRBV10-3; TRBD2 matches 9 bases. CDR3 length: 14 residues. V lost 6 bases and J lost 2; bases outside the gene matches: 5. The germline V gene has CDR1 ENHRY and CDR2 SYGVKD.

The chain recombines TRBV2 with TRBJ1-5; a weak D match, TRBD1 (6 bases). Germline V gene sequence: CDR1 SNHLY, CDR2 FYNNEI. The CDR3 consists of 14 residues. V lost 6 bases and J lost 5, with 14 bases in between. The CDR3 here is CASSSDSRDQPQHF. The CDR3 DNA reads TGTGCCAGCAGCTCGGACAGTCGTGATCAGCCCCAGCATTTT.

This clone was found a few times. The chain links TRBV6-5 to TRBJ1-1, with 9 bases lining up with TRBD1. Germline trimming cut 6 bases from V and 1 base from J; bases unmatched to any gene: 6. This CDR3 contains 15 residues. The germline gives CDR1 MNHEY, CDR2 SVGAGI. This CDR3 is CASRRGQGRNTEAFF. In DNA, the CDR3 is TGTGCCAGCAGGCGAGGACAGGGGAGGAACACTGAAGCTTTCTTT.

The chain joins TRBV30 to TRBJ1-3; D ambiguous. Trimming removed 0 bases at V and 0 bases at J, with 9 bases between. The CDR3 sequence is 15 residues long. Germline V gene lookup returns CDR1 GTSNPN and CDR2 SVGIG (reference sequence). The CDR3 DNA is TGTGCCTGGAGTGTCGGAGCAGCCTCTGGAAACACCATATATTTT. This translates into CAWSVGAASGNTIYF.

This chain links TRBV28 with TRBJ1-1, with unresolved D. Trimming took off 6 bases at V and 7 bases at J, with 21 bases between the two ends. CDR3 size: 15 residues. Germline V lookup: CDR1 MDHEN, CDR2 SYDVKM. The CDR3 sequence: CASRSNGREHGEAFF. In nucleotides, the CDR3 is TGTGCCAGCAGATCGAATGGGCGGGAACATGGTGAAGCTTTCTTT.

The V and J genes are TRBV5-1 and TRBJ2-5, with 12 bases matching TRBD2. Germline assignment: CDR1 SGHRS and CDR2 YFSETQ. There are 15 residues in the CDR3. V lost 4 bases to trimming and J lost 4 bases; unmatched junction nucleotides: 5. The CDR3 reads CASSLTSGSLETQYF. In nucleotides, the CDR3 is TGCGCCAGCAGCCTGACTAGCGGGAGTTTAGAGACCCAGTACTTC.

The chain uses TRBV19 and TRBJ2-7, with D maybe TRBD2 (5 bases). With 6 bases removed from V and 3 bases from J, the gap between germline ends came to 15 bases. Germline-derived CDR1 and CDR2 are LNHDA and SQIVND (reference sequence). This CDR3 contains 14 residues. Here the CDR3 reads CASSIGNGYYEQYF. DNA of the CDR3: TGTGCCAGTAGCATCGGGAACGGATACTACGAGCAGTACTTC.

The sample holds one count of this clone. The chain combines TRBV28 with TRBJ1-2; 7 bases line up with TRBD1. J lost 7 bases, V lost 4 bases, and 9 bases had no gene match. The CDR3 totals 14 residues. Germline V CDR1 and CDR2: MDHEN, SYDVKM. Here the CDR3 DNA reads TGTGCCAGCAGTTCCCTAACAGGGGTCGGTGGCTACACCTTC. Its translation is CASSSLTGVGGYTF.